This entry lists 18 T cell receptor beta chains sequenced from one sample in a study of TET2 disruption in CD19-targeted CAR T cells (dated by TCRdb to the late 2010s). The treatment or condition tag for this specimen amounts to: autologous CTL019 cells: CD19 CAR with 4-1BB and CD3 zeta domains. Receptors were amplified or captured by the immunoSEQ multiplex PCR assay. TCRdb re-hosts the immuneACCESS table, in-frame sequences only. Its copies lack some clones; in the studies checked, an unresolved V gene accounts for under half of them, and the cause for the rest is not known. In this sample's table one finds under 30,000 clones. The ten largest clones take up 1.9% of the sample. The antigens of these receptors remain unknown. The specimen was CD8- CAR+ T cells sorted from cultured blood T cells, collected for CD19 CAR T cell therapy. The intended sense of this specimen's cell subset or site label: CD8-negative CAR-positive T cells from the infusion product. These receptors came from a man in his sixties or seventies with chronic lymphocytic leukemia.

This clone shows up as medium-sized (0.01 to 0.1%) by frequency. The sequenced part of the CDR3 DNA is TGTGCCAGCAGTCCGGGACTGATCACCGGGGAG. Its translation: CASSPGLITGE. Given in full, the CDR3 is CASSPGLITGELFF. This chain links TRBV2 with TRBJ2-2; D is possibly TRBD2 (6 bases). Read data end 3 residues before the CDR3 end; the end is taken from the germline J gene. The CDR3 consists of 14 residues. Between the trimmed V and J ends, which lost 5 bases and 4 bases, there was a span of 11 bases. Germline-derived CDR1 and CDR2 are SNHLY and FYNNEI.

The CDR3 reads CASRETGLSSYEQYF. The covered CDR3 bases are TGTGCCAGCAGGGAAACGGGACTTAGCTCCTACGAG. V gene TRBV6-2 or TRBV6-3 combines with J gene TRBJ2-7, with D possibly TRBD2 on 6 matching bases. The read finishes 3 residues shy of the CDR3 end, and the germline J gene is used to complete it. CDR1 is MNHEY, CDR2 SVGEGT, per germline. Between the trimmed V and J ends, which lost 6 bases and 0 bases, there was a span of 15 bases. The CDR3 extends over 15 amino acids.

The DNA read from the CDR3 is TGTGCCAGCAGCTTATCCAATCAGGGTCCCAATGAC. Protein product: CASSLSNQGPND. The whole CDR3 reads CASSLSNQGPNDYTF. The chain combines TRBV11-2 with TRBJ1-2, with a weak D call TRBD1 (5 bases). The read finishes 3 residues shy of the CDR3 end, and the germline J gene is used to complete it. This CDR3 spans 15 amino acids. CDR1 and CDR2 from the germline V gene are SGHAT and FQNNGV. The full variable domain, in which reference TRBV11-2 and TRBJ1-2 provide the parts outside the CDR3, is EAGVAQSPRYKIIEKRQSVAFWCNPISGHATLYWYQQILGQGPKLLIQFQNNGVVDDSQLPKDRFSAERLKGVDSTLKIQPAKLEDSAVYLCASSLSNQGPNDYTFGSGTRLTVV.

Comment on this clone: The missing CDR3 end, 3 residues past where the read stops, is filled in from the germline J gene. V is TRBV4-2 and J is TRBJ2-7, with 9 bases that match TRBD1. The CDR3 runs 19 residues. J was trimmed by 3 bases and V by 3 bases; bases with no gene match: 18. Germline loops: CDR1 LGHNA, CDR2 YNFKEQ. Incomplete CDR3 DNA: TGTGCCAGCAGCCACCCGGGACAGGGCCTGTCGGGAGGAATCTACGAG. As protein: CASSHPGQGLSGGIYE. The CDR3 in full is CASSHPGQGLSGGIYEQYF.

About this clone: The sequence runs out 3 residues before the end of the CDR3; the remainder is reconstructed from the germline J gene. The rearrangement links TRBV20-1 to TRBJ2-7; D gene unclear. Germline-derived CDR1 and CDR2 are DFQATT and SNEGSKA (reference sequence). The CDR3 is 15 amino acids. Trimming pared 3 bases from V and 2 bases from J, leaving 17 bases between. Partial CDR3 DNA: TGCAGTGCTAGTCCATCCTCTGGGCCGACCTACGAG. Protein product: CSASPSSGPTYE. The complete CDR3 reads CSASPSSGPTYEQYF.

Remarks on this clone: The read finishes 3 residues shy of the CDR3 end, and the germline J gene is used to complete it. V usage is TRBV11-2 and J usage is TRBJ2-5; possibly TRBD2 for D (6 bases). The CDR3 length is 13 residues. Germline CDR1 SGHAT, CDR2 FQNNGV. Trimming took off 5 bases at V and 2 bases at J, with 9 bases between the two ends. The part of the CDR3 DNA that was read is TGTGCCAGCAGCGCGGGACTGCAAGAGACC. It specifies CASSAGLQET. The CDR3 as a whole reads CASSAGLQETQYF.

As for this clone: The sequence runs out 3 residues before the end of the CDR3; the remainder is reconstructed from the germline J gene. This chain links TRBV7-3 with TRBJ1-1; maybe TRBD1 (6 bases). This CDR3 region has 15 residues. Germline V gene lookup returns CDR1 SGHTA and CDR2 FQGTGA. CDR3 sequence reads: CASSLERGRTDTAFF. CDR3 DNA (partial): TGTGCCAGCAGCTTAGAGCGGGGGCGCACAGATACG.

In the case of this clone: The read stops 3 residues short of the end of the CDR3; the missing end is completed from the germline J gene. The V and J genes are TRBV20-1 and TRBJ1-4; D possibly corresponds to TRBD1 (6 bases). This CDR3 contains 15 residues. Germline V gene sequence: CDR1 DFQATT, CDR2 SNEGSKA (reference sequence). Trimming pared 0 bases from V and 6 bases from J, leaving 14 bases between. The CDR3 sequence: CSARDLGGGDEKLFF. The CDR3 bases that were read are TGCAGTGCTAGAGATCTGGGGGGGGGCGATGAAAAA.

With regard to this clone: The read ends 3 residues shy of where the CDR3 ends; the end is completed using the germline J gene. This chain links TRBV9 with TRBJ2-2; tentative D call: TRBD1 (6 bases). In germline, CDR1 is SGDLS, CDR2 YYNGEE. V lost 4 bases to trimming and J lost 2 bases, with 12 bases between them. The CDR3 runs 15 residues. CDR3 sequence reads: CASSLGTLNTGELFF. CDR3 bases read: TGTGCCAGCAGCCTCGGGACACTAAACACCGGGGAG.

Remarks on this clone: The CDR3 end is not reached by the read, which stops 3 residues before it; the germline J gene fills it in. The chain is built from TRBV7-8 and TRBJ2-4, with TRBD2 as a possible D gene (6 bases). Germline loops: CDR1 SGHVS, CDR2 FQNEAQ. This CDR3 is built from 16 residues. This CDR3 reads CASSSRRGDSYQPQYF. The sequenced CDR3 bases are TGTGCCAGCAGCTCCCGGAGGGGAGACAGTTATCAGCCT.

Regarding this clone: The junction departs from germline at one end; a sequencing error may be responsible. The read gets to within 3 residues of the CDR3 end, and the germline J gene fills in the rest. The rearrangement joins TRBV4-2 to TRBJ1-2; D is unresolved. Germline V gene data show CDR1 as LGHNA and CDR2 as YNFKEQ. This CDR3 spans 14 amino acids. The CDR3 is CASSQEPVNYGYTF. CDR3 DNA (partial): TGCGCCAGCAGCCAAGAGCCGGTTAACTATGGC.

Details on this clone: The read ends 3 residues shy of where the CDR3 ends; the end is completed using the germline J gene. The chain has TRBV6-2 or TRBV6-3 and TRBJ2-7; the D is unclear. Trimming removed 4 bases at V and 0 bases at J, with 16 bases between. Per the germline V gene, CDR1 is MNHEY and CDR2 is SVGEGT. The CDR3 extends over 16 amino acids. The CDR3: CASSFRATVSSYEQYF. The DNA read from the CDR3 is TGTGCCAGCAGTTTCAGAGCGACGGTGAGCTCCTACGAG.

A word on this clone: The sequenced fragment ends 3 residues before the CDR3 boundary, so the rest is inferred from the germline J gene. The gene calls are TRBV19 and TRBJ1-2, with a tentative D call TRBD1 (6 bases). The CDR3 is made up of 14 amino acids. Germline V gene lookup returns CDR1 LNHDA and CDR2 SQIVND (reference sequence). The ends were cut back, 5 bases at V and 4 bases at J, with 14 bases in the middle. The CDR3 protein is CASSVAGAVYGYTF. Incomplete CDR3 DNA: TGTGCCAGTAGTGTCGCAGGGGCAGTCTATGGC.

Worth noting for this clone: Coverage ceases 3 residues before the CDR3 finishes, and the germline J gene fills in the end. The genes are TRBV7-3 and TRBJ2-1; 7 bases are a match to TRBD1. This CDR3 spans 15 amino acids. Germline V gene lookup returns CDR1 SGHTA and CDR2 FQGTGA. V lost 3 bases and J lost 2; bases outside the gene matches: 4. Partial CDR3 DNA: TGTGCCAGCAGCTTGGACAGGCGAACCTACAATGAG. Amino acids: CASSLDRRTYNE. The whole CDR3 sequence reads CASSLDRRTYNEQFF.

The sequenced part of the CDR3 DNA is TGCAGTGCTAGCCAAACTAGCGGGTCCTACGAG. This translates into CSASQTSGSYE. The CDR3 in its entirety is CSASQTSGSYEQYF. This chain connects TRBV20-1 to TRBJ2-7, with TRBD2 matching 9 bases. The CDR3 end lies 3 residues beyond the end of the read and is filled in from the germline J gene. The CDR3 has 14 residues. The J segment lost 1 base and the V segment lost 3 bases, leaving 4 bases of the junction unmatched. From germline, CDR1 is DFQATT and CDR2 SNEGSKA (reference sequence).

As concerns this clone: The CDR3 is cut off 3 residues early in the read; its end comes from the germline J gene. This rearrangement joins TRBV7-7 to TRBJ2-7; D gene ambiguous. V dropped 3 bases and J dropped 4 bases, with 10 bases sitting between them. CDR3 length: 13 amino acids. CDR1 is SSHAT, CDR2 FNYEAQ, per germline (reference sequence). CDR3 DNA (partial): TGTGCCAGCAGCTTCGACGCCGGGTACGAG. It translates to CASSFDAGYE. The entire CDR3 is CASSFDAGYEQYF.

About this clone itself: Read sequence stops 3 residues before the CDR3 end, and the germline J gene provides the missing end. The chain combines TRBV20-1 with TRBJ2-4; no definite D call. The CDR3 runs 13 residues. Germline V lookup: CDR1 DFQATT, CDR2 SNEGSKA (reference sequence). CDR3 bases read: TGCAGTGCTAGAGGGGCAGCCAATCAGCCT. This encodes CSARGAANQP. The whole CDR3 protein reads CSARGAANQPQYF.

In the case of this clone: The read stops 3 residues short of the end of the CDR3; the missing end is completed from the germline J gene. The V gene is TRBV5-1, the J gene TRBJ2-1; TRBD1 matches 7 bases. The length of the CDR3 is 16 residues. With 4 bases clipped from V and 8 bases from J, the junction kept 15 bases outside the gene matches. CDR1 and CDR2 (germline): SGHRS, YFSETQ. CDR3 bases read: TGCGCCAGCAGCAGAGGACAGGTCGGTAGATTCGATGAG. Translation gives CASSRGQVGRFDE. The whole CDR3 is CASSRGQVGRFDEQFF. Full variable domain (remainder filled in from reference TRBV5-1 and TRBJ2-1): KAGVTQTPRYLIKTRGQQVTLSCSPISGHRSVSWYQQTPGQGLQFLFEYFSETQRNKGNFPGRFSGRQFSNSRSEMNVSTLELGDSALYLCASSRGQVGRFDEQFFGPGTRLTVL.